This T cell receptor beta chain was recovered during a study of radiotherapy plus CTLA-4 blockade in lung cancer (dated by TCRdb to 2016 to 2018). About the full investigation: Among the enrolled patients, approximately 18% had an objective response, and 31% reached disease control. Results the study describes overall, beyond this receptor: Early dynamic changes in blood T cell clones, together with increased serum interferon-beta after radiation, were reported as the strongest predictors of response. TCR clones derived from tumors expanded in peripheral blood after treatment with radiotherapy and ipilimumab.

About this clone itself: The clone's antigen remains unknown. Per-base qualities were not stored, and no clone one base away is much larger.

The library was prepared using the immunoSEQ multiplex PCR assay. The immuneACCESS repertoire file appears here via TCRdb, limited to in-frame rearrangements. These files lack a portion of the clones; in checked studies, under half of the deficit traces to unresolved V genes, and the cause of the others is not known. The sample table holds roughly 78,000 clones, of which around 80% were seen once. The leading ten clones occupy 7.1% of the sample. The study tested focal radiation therapy combined with CTLA-4 blockade (ipilimumab) in patients with chemo-refractory metastatic non-small-cell lung cancer. CDR3 length: 15 amino acids, cysteine to phenylalanine. The entry retains the CDR3 DNA only, 45 bases that are in frame from base 1. The junction carries 15 bases between V and J, which are trimmed by 4 bases and 2 bases respectively. CDR1 and CDR2, looked up from the germline V gene, are SGHAT and FQNNGV.

The input for sequencing was peripheral blood, taken from a patient treated with radiotherapy plus ipilimumab. This receptor was identified in a human donor with non-small cell lung cancer who had a complete response to radiotherapy plus ipilimumab. The V and J segments used are TRBV11-2 and TRBJ2-7; a weak D assignment points to TRBD1 (5 bases agree). The CDR3 has the sequence CASSSPRQGTYEQYF. The sequenced DNA is TGTGCCAGCAGCTCCCCTCGGCAGGGAACCTACGAGCAGTACTTC.